The clone carrying this T cell receptor (beta chain) appeared a few times. What it binds is not known. Per germline, CDR1 MNHEY and CDR2 SVGEGT. V gave up 7 bases and J gave up 5 bases; unmatched junction bases: 9. This CDR3 has 15 residues. The data are from a study of Ad26.COV2.S vaccination and SARS-CoV-2 variants. The method was immunoSEQ multiplex PCR; TCRdb's version includes in-frame clones alone and lacks a portion of them. The sample lists over 200,000 clones; 85% to 90% were seen once. Points from the study as a whole: In vaccinated individuals, spike-specific CD8+ and CD4+ T cell responses reportedly displayed substantial breadth.

The sample's treatment: about 20 received Ad26.COV2.S at low or high dose, single or two shots; about 5 received placebo; per-sample allocation not given. After the first vaccine or placebo injection, samples were drawn on day 63. The chain is built from TRBV6-2 or TRBV6-3 and TRBJ1-2, with TRBD1 matching over 11 bases. The source of this sequence is a person between 18 and 59 years old who received the Ad26.COV2.S COVID-19 vaccine or a placebo. Sequences were derived from peripheral blood, sampled in a trial of Ad26.COV2.S vaccine versus placebo. The CDR3 here is CASTPGQGARYGYTF. The CDR3 DNA is TGTGCCAGCACCCCAGGACAGGGGGCTAGGTATGGCTACACCTTC.